The entry that follows covers one TCR beta chain sequence. Its specificity is unknown. Study-level results: Whole repertoires were not studied in the larger cohort, only one V-J beta rearrangement. Greatest tumor Treg TCR overlap was with tumor naive CD4+ cells.

Semi-nested PCR with Nested Universal Primer A followed constant-region reverse priming of full-length variable regions. TCRdb reprocessed the 5' RACE reads with MiXCR, giving one entry per CDR3 protein. The table lists 30,000 or so distinct CDR3 sequences, around a quarter of them singletons, with 4.3% in the top ten. Memory CD4+ T cells were sorted as CD4+CD45RO+CD25- cells. This CDR3 comprises 16 residues. V was cut by 4 bases and J by 2 bases, with 16 bases left in between. Germline CDR1 is SGHKS and CDR2 is YYEKEE (reference sequence). This clonotype was obtained from a female donor with breast cancer. What was sequenced was memory CD4+ T cells sorted from blood. Subset: memory CD4+ T cells, CD4+CD45RO+CD25-. The chain is built from TRBV5-5 and TRBJ2-1, with TRBD2 as a possible D gene (7 bases). The CDR3 sequence: CASSPRGDKTYNEQFF. The CDR3 nucleotides read TGTGCCAGCAGCCCCCGGGGGGACAAAACCTACAATGAGCAGTTCTTC.